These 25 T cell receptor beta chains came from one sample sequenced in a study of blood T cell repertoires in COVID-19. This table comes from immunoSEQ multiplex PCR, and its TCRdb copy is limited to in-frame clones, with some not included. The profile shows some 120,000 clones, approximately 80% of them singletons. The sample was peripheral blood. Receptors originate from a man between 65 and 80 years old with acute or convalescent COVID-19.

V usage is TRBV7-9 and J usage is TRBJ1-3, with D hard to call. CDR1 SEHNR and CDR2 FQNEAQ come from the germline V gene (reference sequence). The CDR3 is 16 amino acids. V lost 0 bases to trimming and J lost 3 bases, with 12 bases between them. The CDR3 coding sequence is TGTGCCAGCAGCTTAGCGGGGAGGCTCGGTGGAAACACCATATATTTT. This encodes CASSLAGRLGGNTIYF. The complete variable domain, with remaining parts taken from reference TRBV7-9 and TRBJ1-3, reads DTGVSQNPRHKITKRGQNVTFRCDPISEHNRLYWYRQTLGQGPEFLTYFQNEAQLEKSRLLSDRFSAERPKGSFSTLEIQRTEQGDSAMYLCASSLAGRLGGNTIYFGEGSWLTVV.

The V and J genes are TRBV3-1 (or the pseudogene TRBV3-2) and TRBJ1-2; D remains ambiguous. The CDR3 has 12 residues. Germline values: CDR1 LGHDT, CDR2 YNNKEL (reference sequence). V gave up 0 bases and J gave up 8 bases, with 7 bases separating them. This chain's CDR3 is CASSQEGSGYTF. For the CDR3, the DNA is TGTGCCAGCAGCCAAGAGGGTAGCGGCTACACCTTC.

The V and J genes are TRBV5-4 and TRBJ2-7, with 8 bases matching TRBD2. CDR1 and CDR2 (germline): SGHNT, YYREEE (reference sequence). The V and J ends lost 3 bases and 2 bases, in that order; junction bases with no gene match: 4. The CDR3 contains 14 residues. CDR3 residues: CASSSRGGTYEQYF. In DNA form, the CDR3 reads TGTGCCAGCAGCTCTCGGGGGGGAACCTACGAGCAGTACTTC.

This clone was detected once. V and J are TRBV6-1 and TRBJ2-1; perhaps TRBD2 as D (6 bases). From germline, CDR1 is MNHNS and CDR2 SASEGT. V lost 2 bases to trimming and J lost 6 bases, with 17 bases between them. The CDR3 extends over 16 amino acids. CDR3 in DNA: TGTGCCAGCAGTGAATCGGCGGGGAACCCTCTCAATGAGCAGTTCTTC. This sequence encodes CASSESAGNPLNEQFF.

CDR3 loop: CASSSGQSRQKAFF. DNA for the CDR3: TGTGCCAGCAGCTCGGGACAGAGTAGACAAAAAGCTTTCTTT. The rearrangement joins TRBV6-5 to TRBJ1-1; 7 nucleotides align to TRBD1. The germline V gene has CDR1 MNHEY and CDR2 SVGAGI. This CDR3 has 14 residues. V dropped 6 bases and J dropped 9; count of bases not matched to a gene: 13.

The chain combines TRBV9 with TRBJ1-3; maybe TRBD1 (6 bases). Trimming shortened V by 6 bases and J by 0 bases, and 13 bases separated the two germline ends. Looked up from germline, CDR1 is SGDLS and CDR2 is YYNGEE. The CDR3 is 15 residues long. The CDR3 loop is CASNGNRDSGNTIYF. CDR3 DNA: TGTGCCAGCAACGGAAACAGGGACTCTGGAAACACCATATATTTT.

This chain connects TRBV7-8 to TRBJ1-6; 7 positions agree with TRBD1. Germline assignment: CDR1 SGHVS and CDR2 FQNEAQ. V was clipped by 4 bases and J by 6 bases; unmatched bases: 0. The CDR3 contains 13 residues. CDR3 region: CASSWDSNSPLHF. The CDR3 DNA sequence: TGTGCCAGCAGCTGGGACAGTAATTCACCCCTCCACTTT.

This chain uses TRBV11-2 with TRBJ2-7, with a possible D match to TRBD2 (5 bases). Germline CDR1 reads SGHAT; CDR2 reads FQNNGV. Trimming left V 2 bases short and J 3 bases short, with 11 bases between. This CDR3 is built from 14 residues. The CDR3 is CASSLSRGGYEQYF. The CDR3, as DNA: TGTGCCAGCAGCTTAAGTCGGGGTGGCTACGAGCAGTACTTC. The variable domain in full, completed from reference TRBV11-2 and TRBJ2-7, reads EAGVAQSPRYKIIEKRQSVAFWCNPISGHATLYWYQQILGQGPKLLIQFQNNGVVDDSQLPKDRFSAERLKGVDSTLKIQPAKLEDSAVYLCASSLSRGGYEQYFGPGTRLTVT.

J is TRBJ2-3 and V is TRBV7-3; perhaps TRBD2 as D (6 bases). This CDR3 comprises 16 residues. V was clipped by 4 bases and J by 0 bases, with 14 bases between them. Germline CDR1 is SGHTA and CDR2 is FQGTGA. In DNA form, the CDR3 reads TGTGCCAGCAGCTCCCTCCGCGGGACCAGCACAGATACGCAGTATTTT. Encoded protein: CASSSLRGTSTDTQYF.

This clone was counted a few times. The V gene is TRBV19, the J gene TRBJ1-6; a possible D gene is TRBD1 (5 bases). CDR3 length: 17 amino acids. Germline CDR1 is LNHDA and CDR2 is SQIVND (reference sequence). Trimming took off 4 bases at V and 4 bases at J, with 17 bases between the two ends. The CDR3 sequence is CASSRGGRMAYNSPLHF. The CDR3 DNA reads TGTGCCAGTAGTAGGGGGGGACGGATGGCATATAATTCACCCCTCCACTTT.

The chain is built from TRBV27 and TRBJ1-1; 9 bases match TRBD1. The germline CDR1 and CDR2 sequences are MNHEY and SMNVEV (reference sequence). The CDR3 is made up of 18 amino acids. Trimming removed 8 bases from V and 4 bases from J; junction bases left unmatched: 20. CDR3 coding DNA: TGTGCCAGCTCTGCCACACCCTGGGACAGGGATCGGAGCACTGAAGCTTTCTTT. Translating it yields CASSATPWDRDRSTEAFF.

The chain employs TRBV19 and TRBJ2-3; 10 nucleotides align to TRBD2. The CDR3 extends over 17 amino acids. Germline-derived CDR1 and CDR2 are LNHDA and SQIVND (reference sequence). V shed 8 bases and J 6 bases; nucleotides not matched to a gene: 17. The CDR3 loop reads CASAWRSSGGPGDTQYF. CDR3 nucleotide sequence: TGTGCCAGTGCTTGGCGGTCTAGCGGGGGACCCGGGGATACGCAGTATTTT.

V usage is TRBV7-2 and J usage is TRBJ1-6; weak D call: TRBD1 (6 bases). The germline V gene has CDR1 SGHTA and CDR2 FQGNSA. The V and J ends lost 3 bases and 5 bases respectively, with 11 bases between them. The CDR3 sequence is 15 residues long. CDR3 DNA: TGTGCCAGCAGCTTCCCCGGGACAAATAATTCACCCCTCCACTTT. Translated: CASSFPGTNNSPLHF.

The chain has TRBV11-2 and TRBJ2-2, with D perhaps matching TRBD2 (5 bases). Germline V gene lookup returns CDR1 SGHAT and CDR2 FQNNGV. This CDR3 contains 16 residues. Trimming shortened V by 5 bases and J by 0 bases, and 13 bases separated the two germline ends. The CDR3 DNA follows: TGTGCCAGCAGCCCCCGGACTGAAGCGAACACCGGGGAGCTGTTTTTT. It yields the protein CASSPRTEANTGELFF.

The chain's CDR3 is CASSHTGTEAFF. As DNA, the CDR3 is TGCGCCAGCAGCCATACAGGCACTGAAGCTTTCTTT. The chain employs TRBV4-1 and TRBJ1-1; tentative D call: TRBD1 (5 bases). CDR3 length equals 12 residues. The germline V and J ends were trimmed by 3 bases and 4 bases, with 6 bases remaining between them. Germline V lookup: CDR1 MGHRA, CDR2 YSYEKL.

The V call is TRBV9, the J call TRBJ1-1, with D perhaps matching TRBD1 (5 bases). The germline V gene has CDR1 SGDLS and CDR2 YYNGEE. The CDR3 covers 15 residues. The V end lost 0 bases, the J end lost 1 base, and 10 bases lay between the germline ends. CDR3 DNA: TGTGCCAGCAGCGTAGATGGCAGGGAGAACACTGAAGCTTTCTTT. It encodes CASSVDGRENTEAFF.

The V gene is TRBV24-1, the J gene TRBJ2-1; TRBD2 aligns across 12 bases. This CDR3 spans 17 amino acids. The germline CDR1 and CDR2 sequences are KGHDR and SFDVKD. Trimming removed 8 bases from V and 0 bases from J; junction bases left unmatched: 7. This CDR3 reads CATTGSSGGDSYNEQFF. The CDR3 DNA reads TGTGCCACCACGGGATCTAGCGGGGGGGACTCCTACAATGAGCAGTTCTTC.

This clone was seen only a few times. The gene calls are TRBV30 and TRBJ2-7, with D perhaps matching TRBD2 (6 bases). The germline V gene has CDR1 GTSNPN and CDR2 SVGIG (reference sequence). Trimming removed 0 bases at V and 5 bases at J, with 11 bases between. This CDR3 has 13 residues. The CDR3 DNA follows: TGTGCCTGGAGTGTACGCACGGGGGACGAGCAGTACTTC. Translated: CAWSVRTGDEQYF.

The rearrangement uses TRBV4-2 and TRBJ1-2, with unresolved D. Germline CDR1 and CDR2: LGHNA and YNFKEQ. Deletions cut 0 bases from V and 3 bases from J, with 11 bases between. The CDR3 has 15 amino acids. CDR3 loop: CASSQDTSDYYGYTF. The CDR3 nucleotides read TGTGCCAGCAGCCAAGACACCAGTGACTACTATGGCTACACCTTC.

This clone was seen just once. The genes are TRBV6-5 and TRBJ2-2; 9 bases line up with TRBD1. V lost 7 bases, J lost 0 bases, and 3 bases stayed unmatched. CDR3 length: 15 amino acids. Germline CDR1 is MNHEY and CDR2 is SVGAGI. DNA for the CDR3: TGTGCCAGCAACGGGGACAGGGCGAACACCGGGGAGCTGTTTTTT. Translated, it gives CASNGDRANTGELFF.

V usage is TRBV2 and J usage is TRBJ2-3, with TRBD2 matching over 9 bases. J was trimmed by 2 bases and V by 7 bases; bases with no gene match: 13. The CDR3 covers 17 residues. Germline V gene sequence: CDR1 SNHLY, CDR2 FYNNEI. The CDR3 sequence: CASTPAAGGGATDTQYF. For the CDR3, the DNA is TGTGCCAGCACCCCTGCAGCGGGCGGGGGGGCCACAGATACGCAGTATTTT.

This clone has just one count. The CDR3 DNA sequence: TGTGCCAGCAGCTCCTATCGGCGGGGTACCTACGAGCAGTACTTC. It yields the protein CASSSYRRGTYEQYF. V gene TRBV7-8 combines with J gene TRBJ2-7; D might be TRBD2 (6 bases). The CDR3 totals 15 residues. Germline V gene sequence: CDR1 SGHVS, CDR2 FQNEAQ. The V end lost 4 bases, the J end lost 2 bases, and 15 bases lay between the germline ends.

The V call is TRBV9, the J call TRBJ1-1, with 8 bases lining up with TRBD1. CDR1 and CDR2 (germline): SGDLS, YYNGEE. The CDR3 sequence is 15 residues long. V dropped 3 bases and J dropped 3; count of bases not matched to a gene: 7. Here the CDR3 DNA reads TGTGCCAGCAGCGCGGACAGGGTAGGGGACACTGAAGCTTTCTTT. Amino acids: CASSADRVGDTEAFF.

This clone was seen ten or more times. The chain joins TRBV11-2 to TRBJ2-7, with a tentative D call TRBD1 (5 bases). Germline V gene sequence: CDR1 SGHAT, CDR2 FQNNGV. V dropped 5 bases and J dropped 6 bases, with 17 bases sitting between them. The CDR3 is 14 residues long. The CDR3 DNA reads TGTGCCAGCAGCCTACAAGAAGGGGCCTTCGAGCAGTACTTC. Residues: CASSLQEGAFEQYF.

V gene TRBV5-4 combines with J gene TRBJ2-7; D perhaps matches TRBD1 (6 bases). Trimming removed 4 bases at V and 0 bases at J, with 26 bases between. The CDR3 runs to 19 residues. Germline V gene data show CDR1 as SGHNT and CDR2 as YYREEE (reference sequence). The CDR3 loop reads CASSPRVVADRLHSYEQYF. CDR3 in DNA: TGTGCCAGCAGCCCTCGCGTTGTCGCGGACAGACTTCACTCCTACGAGCAGTACTTC.